Below, 4 T cell receptor beta chains from the same sample are listed, as sequenced in a study of blood T cell repertoires in COVID-19. The assay was immunoSEQ multiplex PCR, and TCRdb's table has in-frame clones only and misses some. The sample includes over 100,000 clones, 65% to 90% of them seen just once. Sequencing was carried out using peripheral blood. These receptors came from an elderly man with acute or convalescent COVID-19.

The genes are TRBV5-1 and TRBJ1-5; the D is unclear. Trimming took 3 bases from V and 9 from J, leaving 13 bases between them. Germline assignment: CDR1 SGHRS and CDR2 YFSETQ. The CDR3 covers 13 residues. The CDR3 nucleotides read TGCGCCAGCAGCTCTGAGGGTCCGGGGCCCCAGCATTTT. It encodes CASSSEGPGPQHF.

The chain recombines TRBV5-1 with TRBJ2-5, with 9 bases aligning to TRBD1. V dropped 4 bases and J dropped 2; count of bases not matched to a gene: 6. The CDR3 is made up of 15 amino acids. The germline V gene has CDR1 SGHRS and CDR2 YFSETQ. CDR3 bases: TGCGCCAGCAGCCTGACAGGGGGTGGGCAAGAGACCCAGTACTTC. Translated: CASSLTGGGQETQYF.

This chain uses TRBV18 with TRBJ2-3; D not resolved. This CDR3 contains 14 residues. Trimming took 2 bases from V and 2 from J, leaving 8 bases between them. Germline V gives CDR1 KGHSH, CDR2 LQKENI. This CDR3 is CASSPDFLTDTQYF. The CDR3 coding sequence is TGTGCCAGCTCACCAGACTTCCTCACAGATACGCAGTATTTT.

The chain is built from TRBV7-3 and TRBJ1-1; the D is unclear. Trimming took off 1 base at V and 1 base at J, with 4 bases between the two ends. The CDR3 covers 13 residues. Germline V CDR1 and CDR2: SGHTA, FQGTGA. This chain's CDR3 is CASSLKANTEAFF. CDR3 bases: TGTGCCAGCAGCTTAAAAGCGAACACTGAAGCTTTCTTT.